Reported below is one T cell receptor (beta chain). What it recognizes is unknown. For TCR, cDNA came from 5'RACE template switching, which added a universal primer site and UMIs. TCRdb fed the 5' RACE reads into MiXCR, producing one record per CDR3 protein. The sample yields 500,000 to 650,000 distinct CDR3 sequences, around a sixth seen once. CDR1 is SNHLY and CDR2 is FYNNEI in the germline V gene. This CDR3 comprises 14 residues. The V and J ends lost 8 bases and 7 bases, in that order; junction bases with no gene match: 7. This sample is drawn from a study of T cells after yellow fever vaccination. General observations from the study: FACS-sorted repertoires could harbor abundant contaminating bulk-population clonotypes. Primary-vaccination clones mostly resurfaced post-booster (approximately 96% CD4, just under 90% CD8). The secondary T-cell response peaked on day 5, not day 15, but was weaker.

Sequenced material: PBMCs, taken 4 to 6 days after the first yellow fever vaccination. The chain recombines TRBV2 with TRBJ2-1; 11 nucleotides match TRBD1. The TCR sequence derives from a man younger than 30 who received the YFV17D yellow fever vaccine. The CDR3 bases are TGTGCCAGCCTTCCAGGGACAGGGGGGAATGAGCAGTTCTTC. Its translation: CASLPGTGGNEQFF.